This T cell receptor beta chain derives from a study of blood T cell repertoires in COVID-19. The overall study: Sample material is recorded as cDNA or gDNA derived from T cells, B-cell-depleted T cells, or PBMCs.

Categorization into cohorts depended on clinical history that participants reported. Only in-frame clones appear in the TCRdb table, and some are missing; sequencing was by immunoSEQ multiplex PCR. The table lists about 440,000 clones, about 90% of them singletons. Trimming left V 0 bases short and J 1 base short, with 7 bases between. The CDR3 is made up of 14 amino acids. Germline lookup yields CDR1 SGHRS and CDR2 YFSETQ. Sequencing was performed on PBMCs or T cells enriched from blood (not recorded which). The origin of this receptor is a woman between 18 and 29 years old with acute COVID-19. The chain links TRBV5-1 to TRBJ1-1, with a tentative D call TRBD1 (6 bases). The CDR3 loop reads CASSLADRNTEAFF. In nucleotides, the CDR3 is TGCGCCAGCAGCTTGGCGGACAGGAACACTGAAGCTTTCTTT.